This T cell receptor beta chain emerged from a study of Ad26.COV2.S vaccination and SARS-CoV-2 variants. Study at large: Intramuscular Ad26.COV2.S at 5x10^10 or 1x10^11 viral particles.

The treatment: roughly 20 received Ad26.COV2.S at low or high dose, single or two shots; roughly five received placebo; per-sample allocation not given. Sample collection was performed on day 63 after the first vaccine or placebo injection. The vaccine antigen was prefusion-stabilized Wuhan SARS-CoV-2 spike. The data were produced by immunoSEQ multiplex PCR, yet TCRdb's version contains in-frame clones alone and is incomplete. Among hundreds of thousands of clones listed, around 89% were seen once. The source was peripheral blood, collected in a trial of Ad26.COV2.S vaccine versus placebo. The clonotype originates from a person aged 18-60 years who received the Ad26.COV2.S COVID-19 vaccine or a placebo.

CDR3 nucleotide sequence: TGTGCCAGCTCACAGGGACAGGGGACCCAAGAGACCCAGTACTTC. Its protein product is CASSQGQGTQETQYF. V usage is TRBV18 and J usage is TRBJ2-5, with 10 bases identical to TRBD1. V shed 4 bases and J 1 base; nucleotides not matched to a gene: 3. CDR1 KGHSH and CDR2 LQKENI come from the germline V gene. The CDR3 loop spans 15 amino acids.